Listed below are T cell receptor beta chains from one sample, sequenced in a study of CD8 T cells in Susac syndrome. One entry per CDR3 protein, called by TCRdb with MiXCR from the immunoSEQ multiplex PCR reads. The sample holds 95,000 to 150,000 distinct CDR3 sequences, around 95% seen once. The sample was CD8+ T cells from PBMCs. Source of these receptors: a human donor with Susac syndrome. Both conserved end residues are part of each CDR3. Each record gives: clone size, D gene, V gene, J gene, CDR3 protein, CDR3 DNA. The D gene is left open where the match is weak. Rows give clone size only sometimes, using once, few, many, or a class for an expanded clone.

.	TRBD2	TRBV6-1	TRBJ2-1	CASSKTTSGSTDEQFF	TGTGCCAGCAGTAAGACAACTAGCGGGAGTACCGATGAGCAGTTCTTC
.	TRBD1	TRBV7-3	TRBJ2-3	CASSWGTGGSDTQYF	TGTGCCAGCAGCTGGGGGACAGGGGGCTCAGATACGCAGTATTTT
.	.	TRBV18	TRBJ1-3	CASSPEVSGNTIYF	TGTGCCAGCTCACCGGAGGTCTCCGGAAACACCATATATTTT
.	.	TRBV20-1	TRBJ2-5	CSARSRSVGQETQYF	TGCAGTGCTAGATCCCGCAGTGTCGGGCAAGAGACCCAGTACTTC
.	.	TRBV20-1	TRBJ1-2	CSARVSGNYGYTF	TGCAGTGCTAGAGTATCCGGGAACTATGGCTACACCTTC
.	.	TRBV6-5	TRBJ2-1	CASSYHDQYNEQFF	TGTGCCAGCAGTTACCATGACCAATACAATGAGCAGTTCTTC
.	TRBD1	TRBV4-1	TRBJ2-3	CASSQAQGGTDTQYF	TGCGCCAGCAGCCAGGCACAGGGGGGCACAGATACGCAGTATTTT
.	.	TRBV9	TRBJ2-7	CASSVVGQADEQYF	TGTGCCAGCAGCGTAGTTGGCCAGGCGGACGAGCAGTACTTC
.	.	TRBV5-6	TRBJ2-7	CASRWGDPGIGYEQYF	TGTGCCAGCAGATGGGGGGATCCAGGGATCGGCTACGAGCAGTACTTC
.	TRBD1	TRBV18	TRBJ2-4	CASSPMTGLKNIQYF	TGTGCCAGCTCACCAATGACAGGGCTCAAAAACATTCAGTACTTC
.	TRBD1	TRBV5-1	TRBJ2-5	CASSLDRGAPETQYF	TGCGCCAGCAGCCTGGACAGGGGAGCTCCAGAGACCCAGTACTTC
.	TRBD1	TRBV19	TRBJ1-1	CASTFEGRQGPMNTEAFF	TGTGCCAGTACCTTCGAGGGGAGACAGGGGCCGATGAACACTGAAGCTTTCTTT
once	.	TRBV6-5	TRBJ2-1	CASSYSNYNEQFF	TGTGCCAGCAGTTACTCAAACTACAATGAGCAGTTCTTC
once	TRBD2	TRBV9	TRBJ2-7	CASTAGLAGSEQYF	TGTGCCAGCACGGCGGGACTAGCGGGATCCGAGCAGTACTTC
.	.	TRBV7-9	TRBJ1-2	CASSVTISGTLYGYTF	TGTGCCAGCAGCGTCACCATTTCGGGGACACTCTATGGCTACACCTTC
.	.	TRBV27	TRBJ2-3	CASTKGPLVTDTQYF	TGTGCCAGTACCAAGGGCCCGCTAGTTACAGATACGCAGTATTTT
few	.	TRBV4-1	TRBJ2-7	CASSPFGLGSYEQYF	TGCGCCAGCAGCCCCTTCGGATTGGGCAGCTACGAGCAGTACTTC